This entry features one T cell receptor beta chain sequence. A much larger clone lies one base from this, so it may be a read error. This specimen belongs to a study of T cells in Graves' hyperthyroidism and ophthalmopathy. Turning to the study itself: Upon initial diagnosis and before any treatment, peripheral blood was collected.

Template material for amplifying TCR beta CDR3 regions consisted of RNA transcripts. Using the HTBI primer set, a first-round RT-PCR was run on the TCR CDR3. Via MiXCR, TCRdb re-called the multiplex PCR reads, giving one row per CDR3 protein. The table includes roughly 260,000 distinct CDR3 sequences, just over 14% detected once. Participants, patients aged 18 to 65, had newly diagnosed hyperthyroidism with a duration under 2 months. In making diagnoses, clinical symptoms, serum thyroxine and TRAb, thyroid ultrasound and orbital computed tomography were all used. PBMCs stemmed from approximately 10 ml fresh peripheral blood. The CDR3 has 13 amino acids. Germline V lookup: CDR1 ENHRY, CDR2 SYGVKD.

The chain couples TRBV10-3 to TRBJ2-3; D remains ambiguous. The material sequenced was blood. This receptor was obtained from a woman in her forties with Graves' hyperthyroidism that later progressed to Graves' ophthalmopathy. CDR3 coding DNA: TGTACCATCATGGGGTTTCCAAGGGATACGCAGTATTTT. Amino acid sequence: CTIMGFPRDTQYF.